A selection of T cell receptor beta chains follows, all from one sample in a study of blood T cell repertoires in COVID-19. Some clones are missing from TCRdb's copy, which holds only in-frame ones; the method was immunoSEQ multiplex PCR. Of hundreds of thousands of clones in the sample, approximately 89% were seen once. Material for sequencing was PBMCs or T cells enriched from blood (not recorded which). These receptor sequences come from a woman aged 50 to 65 who had been exposed to COVID-19. The CDR3 runs from the conserved cysteine through the conserved F or W. A D gene is named only where the DNA matches it firmly. Part of the rows lack a size; the others show once, few, many or a class for expanded clones.

abundance	v_gene	d_gene	j_gene	CDR3aa	CDR3nt
once	TRBV5-1	.	TRBJ2-5	CASSSHRVAQETQYF	TGCGCCAGCAGCTCGCACAGGGTTGCCCAAGAGACCCAGTACTTC
.	TRBV4-2	TRBD1	TRBJ1-1	CASSQTQGADTEAFF	TGTGCCAGCAGCCAAACCCAGGGGGCCGACACTGAAGCTTTCTTT
.	TRBV6-5	.	TRBJ2-4	CASSPQSSSPNIQYF	TGTGCCAGCAGCCCCCAGTCCTCATCCCCAAACATTCAGTACTTC
.	TRBV5-8	.	TRBJ1-2	CASSFRGVGYGYTF	TGTGCCAGCAGCTTCAGGGGAGTGGGCTATGGCTACACCTTC
.	TRBV13	.	TRBJ2-7	CASSLARGEQYF	TGTGCCAGCAGCTTAGCGCGGGGCGAGCAGTACTTC
.	TRBV2	TRBD2	TRBJ2-1	CASSASGLAGSQFF	TGTGCCAGCAGTGCGTCCGGACTAGCGGGCTCCCAGTTCTTC
once	TRBV18	.	TRBJ2-3	CASSPYSTDTQYF	TGTGCCAGCTCACCTTATAGCACAGATACGCAGTATTTT
.	TRBV28	TRBD2	TRBJ2-1	CASSLSGVSLNEQFF	TGTGCCAGCAGTTTGAGCGGGGTAAGCCTTAATGAGCAGTTCTTC
.	TRBV12-3/TRBV12-4	.	TRBJ2-3	CASNGQNTDTQYF	TGTGCCAGCAACGGACAGAACACAGATACGCAGTATTTT
.	TRBV6-5	.	TRBJ1-5	CASTEYGLSNQPQHF	TGTGCCAGCACCGAATATGGGCTGAGCAATCAGCCCCAGCATTTT
.	TRBV19	.	TRBJ2-3	CASGEPDTQYF	TGTGCCAGTGGGGAGCCAGATACGCAGTATTTT
.	TRBV2	TRBD2	TRBJ2-7	CASSVGLAVYEQYF	TGTGCCAGCAGTGTGGGTCTAGCGGTGTACGAGCAGTACTTC
few	TRBV2	TRBD1	TRBJ2-7	CATSGTGYEQYF	TGTGCCACGTCCGGGACAGGCTACGAGCAGTACTTC
few	TRBV5-5	TRBD1	TRBJ1-5	CASSSGTGVNQPQHF	TGTGCCAGCAGCTCCGGGACAGGGGTCAATCAGCCCCAGCATTTT
.	TRBV12-5	.	TRBJ2-2	CASGTDRSFGTGELFF	TGTGCTAGTGGTACTGACAGAAGTTTCGGCACCGGGGAGCTGTTTTTT
few	TRBV5-5	.	TRBJ1-6	CASSVFPDSYYNSPLHF	TGTGCCAGCAGCGTCTTTCCGGACAGTTACTATAATTCACCCCTCCACTTT
.	TRBV7-2	.	TRBJ2-1	CASSLDTEPVRFF	TGTGCCAGCAGCTTAGATACGGAGCCAGTTCGGTTCTTC
once	TRBV5-6	.	TRBJ2-5	CASSWRDSQETQYF	TGTGCCAGCAGCTGGCGGGACAGTCAAGAGACCCAGTACTTC
.	TRBV10-2	.	TRBJ2-2	CASIERLNTGELFF	TGCGCCAGCATCGAGCGGCTGAACACCGGGGAGCTGTTTTTT
.	TRBV28	.	TRBJ1-2	CASSLGEKTNYGYTF	TGTGCCAGCAGTTTAGGGGAGAAGACTAACTATGGCTACACCTTC
.	TRBV25-1	.	TRBJ1-3	CASSEQGAGNTIYF	TGTGCCAGCAGTGAACAGGGCGCAGGAAACACCATATATTTT
.	TRBV6-1	.	TRBJ1-4	CASSELEKLFF	TGTGCCAGCAGTGAACTTGAAAAACTGTTTTTT
.	TRBV5-1	TRBD1	TRBJ1-2	CASSLEGRGANGYTF	TGCGCCAGCAGCTTGGAGGGCAGGGGGGCCAATGGCTACACCTTC
.	TRBV18	.	TRBJ1-1	CASSPGYTEAFF	TGTGCCAGCTCCCCGGGTTACACTGAAGCTTTCTTT
.	TRBV6-6	TRBD1	TRBJ2-2	CASRRSGQGYTGELFF	TGTGCCAGCAGACGATCGGGACAGGGTTACACCGGGGAGCTGTTTTTT
.	TRBV28	TRBD1	TRBJ1-2	CASSTGTGNGYTF	TGTGCCAGCAGCACCGGGACAGGGAATGGCTACACCTTC
.	TRBV9	.	TRBJ1-2	CASSVAPGDNYGYTF	TGTGCCAGCAGCGTAGCGCCAGGGGATAACTATGGCTACACCTTC
.	TRBV28	.	TRBJ1-2	CASRPSGLRGYTF	TGTGCCAGCAGACCCTCGGGACTGCGGGGCTACACCTTC
.	TRBV7-9	.	TRBJ1-1	CASSPPGDTEAFF	TGTGCCAGCAGCCCCCCCGGGGACACTGAAGCTTTCTTT
once	TRBV28	TRBD1	TRBJ1-4	CASYAKTGQGAMGTNEKLFF	TGTGCCAGCTACGCAAAGACGGGACAGGGGGCGATGGGAACTAATGAAAAACTGTTTTTT
.	TRBV5-4	TRBD1	TRBJ1-2	CASRGQGDDGYTF	TGTGCCAGCAGGGGACAGGGGGACGATGGCTACACCTTC
.	TRBV19	.	TRBJ1-1	CASSISRAKNTEAFF	TGTGCCAGTAGTATCAGCAGGGCCAAGAACACTGAAGCTTTCTTT
once	TRBV2	TRBD2	TRBJ2-3	CASSRVGGRSDTQYF	TGTGCCAGCAGTCGAGTCGGGGGGAGGTCAGATACGCAGTATTTT
.	TRBV3-1/TRBV3-2	.	TRBJ1-5	CASSLQINQPQHF	TGTGCCAGCAGCCTACAGATCAATCAGCCCCAGCATTTT
.	TRBV5-1	.	TRBJ1-3	CASSLRAGDGNTIYF	TGCGCCAGCAGCCTGCGGGCGGGGGATGGAAACACCATATATTTT
.	TRBV6-1	TRBD2	TRBJ2-5	CASSEALAAQETQYF	TGTGCCAGCAGTGAAGCCCTAGCGGCCCAAGAGACCCAGTACTTC
.	TRBV28	.	TRBJ1-5	CASSFRGYQPQHF	TGTGCCAGCAGCTTCAGGGGTTATCAGCCCCAGCATTTT
.	TRBV6-5	TRBD1	TRBJ2-7	CANSGDRSYEQYF	TGTGCCAACTCCGGGGACAGGTCCTACGAGCAGTACTTC
.	TRBV4-1	TRBD2	TRBJ2-1	CASSRFPNSGTSGGSSYNEQFF	TGCGCCAGCAGCCGGTTTCCCAACTCCGGGACTAGCGGGGGGAGCTCCTACAATGAGCAGTTCTTC
once	TRBV28	.	TRBJ1-2	CASSPTANYGYTF	TGTGCCAGCAGTCCCACAGCTAACTATGGCTACACCTTC
.	TRBV5-5	.	TRBJ1-2	CASSFQDGYTF	TGTGCCAGCAGCTTCCAGGATGGCTACACCTTC
.	TRBV7-2	TRBD1	TRBJ1-2	CASSLEQGNYGYTF	TGTGCCAGCAGCTTGGAACAGGGGAACTATGGCTACACCTTC
.	TRBV5-6	.	TRBJ1-4	CASSPKLTVDEKLFF	TGTGCCAGCAGCCCCAAATTAACAGTCGATGAAAAACTGTTTTTT
.	TRBV11-2	.	TRBJ1-2	CASSLVRRGGGYTF	TGTGCCAGCAGCTTAGTACGGAGAGGAGGTGGCTACACCTTC
.	TRBV5-1	TRBD1	TRBJ1-1	CASSLSRQGETEAFF	TGCGCCAGCAGCTTATCGCGACAGGGGGAAACTGAAGCTTTCTTT
.	TRBV5-1	TRBD1	TRBJ2-7	CASSLLTGDYEQYF	TGCGCCAGCAGCTTGCTGACAGGGGACTACGAGCAGTACTTC
.	TRBV28	TRBD1	TRBJ2-7	CASSSPGQAYEQYF	TGTGCCAGCAGTTCCCCGGGACAGGCCTACGAGCAGTACTTC